This T cell receptor beta chain was sequenced for a study of breast tumors, draining lymph nodes, adjacent tissues. CDR3 length equals 13 residues. With 6 bases clipped from V and 2 bases from J, the junction kept 2 bases outside the gene matches. Germline V lookup: CDR1 SNHLY, CDR2 FYNNEI. Regarding this clonotype: The antigen remains undetermined.

Findings and caveats of the study: Tumor T cell lymph node origin was a supported hypothesis, not proven. Compared with basal-like, luminal-like tumors shared significantly more repertoire with nontumor tissue. Tumor TCR diversity was below lymph nodes but above nontumor tissue. Findings are consistent with lymph node origin and intratumoral expansion of most tumor T cells.

One entry per CDR3 protein results from TCRdb running MiXCR on the multiplex PCR reads. The sample comprises over 15,000 distinct CDR3 sequences, under 60% of which are singletons, and roughly 17% rests with the top ten. The sample was tumor-adjacent breast tissue. V is TRBV2 and J is TRBJ2-7, with TRBD1 identical over 9 bases. The TCR was taken from a female donor with breast cancer. Some clones in this sample may be carry-over from other donors' samples. The CDR3: CASRDRGPYEQYF. CDR3 nucleotides: TGTGCCAGCAGGGACAGGGGTCCCTACGAGCAGTACTTC. Full variable domain (outside the CDR3, taken from reference TRBV2 and TRBJ2-7): EPEVTQTPSHQVTQMGQEVILRCVPISNHLYFYWYRQILGQKVEFLVSFYNNEISEKSEIFDDQFSVERPDGSNFTLKIRSTKLEDSAMYFCASRDRGPYEQYFGPGTRLTVT.